This T cell receptor (beta chain) was identified during a study of CD8 T cells in ankylosing spondylitis. The sample holds a few counts of this clonotype. CDR3 length: 12 amino acids. V lost 7 bases to trimming and J lost 7 bases, with 13 bases between them. Germline assignment: CDR1 SQVTM and CDR2 ANQGSEA. Quantitative molecular-barcoded 5'-RACE generated the TCR beta libraries. MiXCR was run by TCRdb on the 5' RACE reads, yielding one entry per CDR3 protein. The data contain around 300,000 distinct CDR3 sequences, around 20% of them singletons. The receptor comes from a female donor with ankylosing spondylitis or in good health (not recorded which). The V and J genes are TRBV29-1 and TRBJ1-4; D perhaps matches TRBD1 (6 bases). Sequenced input: blood, either unsorted or a sorted T cell fraction (not recorded which). CDR3 region: CSAGGQIEKLFF. The DNA of the CDR3 is TGCAGCGCTGGTGGACAGATTGAAAAACTGTTTTTT.